Below are 15 T cell receptor beta chains sequenced from a single sample in a study of blood T cell repertoires in COVID-19. Method: immunoSEQ multiplex PCR; TCRdb's copy keeps in-frame clones and lacks some. The data contain about 59,000 clones, about nine tenths of them singletons. The specimen sequenced was peripheral blood. These receptor sequences come from an elderly man with acute or convalescent COVID-19.

The chain links TRBV24-1 to TRBJ2-3; D is possibly TRBD2 (5 bases). CDR1 is KGHDR, CDR2 SFDVKD, per germline. There are 14 residues in the CDR3. With 4 bases removed from V and 6 bases from J, the gap between germline ends came to 13 bases. In nucleotides, the CDR3 is TGTGCCACCAGTGAGAGCGGTATGGGGGATACGCAGTATTTT. Protein: CATSESGMGDTQYF.

The table lists this clone with a few counts. The chain employs TRBV4-2 and TRBJ1-4, with D uncertain. CDR3 length equals 16 residues. In germline, CDR1 is LGHNA, CDR2 YNFKEQ. The V end lost 1 base, the J end lost 3 bases, and 12 bases lay between the germline ends. CDR3 sequence: CASSQGQPAANEKLFF. The DNA for the CDR3 is TGTGCCAGCAGCCAAGGGCAGCCCGCGGCTAATGAAAAACTGTTTTTT.

The chain recombines TRBV12-2 with TRBJ1-3; TRBD1 reflects the table's D call only, with no check against the DNA. TRBV12-2 is shown as a pseudogene. CDR3 length: 15 residues. DNA of the CDR3: TGTGCAAGTCGCTTGCACACCATCTCTGGAAACACCATATATTTT. This codes for CASRLHTISGNTIYF.

This clone was counted a few times. This sample includes further DNA sequences coding for the same CDR3. The V and J genes are TRBV5-1 and TRBJ2-2; 15 bases fit TRBD2. This CDR3 has 17 amino acids. The germline V gene encodes CDR1 SGHRS and CDR2 YFSETQ. V lost 4 bases to trimming and J lost 8 bases; unmatched junction nucleotides: 9. This CDR3 reads CASSMRGLAGGPGELFF. In DNA, the CDR3 is TGCGCCAGCAGCATGAGGGGACTAGCGGGGGGTCCTGGGGAGCTGTTTTTT.

The chain combines TRBV5-1 with TRBJ2-1, with 9 bases lining up with TRBD2. The CDR3 covers 16 residues. CDR1 SGHRS and CDR2 YFSETQ come from the germline V gene. V gave up 2 bases and J gave up 0 bases; unmatched junction bases: 3. The chain's CDR3 is CASSLLAGGSYNEQFF. The DNA for the CDR3 is TGCGCCAGCAGCTTACTAGCGGGTGGCTCCTACAATGAGCAGTTCTTC.

The chain is built from TRBV11-2 and TRBJ2-5; D not resolved. Trimming removed 3 bases from V and 5 bases from J, with 10 bases in between. Germline lookup yields CDR1 SGHAT and CDR2 FQNNGV. The CDR3 runs to 13 residues. The CDR3 nucleotides are TGTGCCAGCAGCTTCAGTCTCAGGGAGACCCAGTACTTC. It translates to CASSFSLRETQYF.

For this clone: A read error may account for a junction end that differs from germline. The chain recombines TRBV6-5 with TRBJ1-2, with TRBD1 as a possible D gene (6 bases). The length of the CDR3 is 14 residues. Germline assignment: CDR1 MNHEY and CDR2 SVGAGI. CDR3 nucleotides: TGTGCCAGCAATTACGGTGGGGGGGCCGGTGGCTACACCTTC. Protein sequence: CASNYGGGAGGYTF.

The chain employs TRBV6-2 or TRBV6-3 and TRBJ2-5; the match to TRBD1 covers 7 bases. The J segment lost 5 bases and the V segment lost 5 bases, leaving 5 bases of the junction unmatched. Looked up from germline, CDR1 is MNHEY and CDR2 is SVGEGT. CDR3 size: 13 residues. CDR3 residues: CASSQTGWETQYF. For the CDR3, the DNA is TGTGCCAGCAGTCAGACAGGGTGGGAGACCCAGTACTTC.

This chain connects TRBV19 to TRBJ2-1; no clear D. The V end was cut by 6 bases, the J end by 0 bases, with 9 bases between. The CDR3 is 14 residues long. Germline CDR1 and CDR2: LNHDA and SQIVND (reference sequence). CDR3 coding DNA: TGTGCCAGTAGAACAGAGAGCTCCTACAATGAGCAGTTCTTC. Protein sequence: CASRTESSYNEQFF.

The rearrangement joins TRBV7-3 to TRBJ2-3, with D maybe TRBD1 (7 bases). The CDR3 covers 15 residues. V lost 3 bases and J 8 bases, leaving 18 bases between the germline ends. Germline CDR1 is SGHTA and CDR2 is FQGTGA. CDR3 protein: CASSFRGDTDGTQYF. CDR3 nucleotide sequence: TGTGCCAGCAGCTTCAGGGGGGACACAGATGGTACGCAGTATTTT. The entire variable domain, with the rest obtained from reference TRBV7-3 and TRBJ2-3, is as follows: GAGVSQTPSNKVTEKGKYVELRCDPISGHTALYWYRQSLGQGPEFLIYFQGTGAADDSGLPNDRFFAVRPEGSVSTLKIQRTERGDSAVYLCASSFRGDTDGTQYFGPGTRLTVL.

This clone occurred once. The chain employs TRBV16 and TRBJ1-2; D might be TRBD1 (6 bases). This CDR3 is 14 amino acids long. V lost 0 bases and J 4 bases, leaving 9 bases between the germline ends. The germline CDR1 and CDR2 sequences are KGHSY and FQNENV. The CDR3 DNA reads as TGTGCCAGCAGCCAATCGGAGGACAGCTATGGCTACACCTTC. Translation: CASSQSEDSYGYTF.

In this sample, this clone turned up once. V and J are TRBV9 and TRBJ2-7; 10 bases align to TRBD1. The V gene end was trimmed by 2 bases and the J gene end by 2 bases; junction bases not matched to a gene: 7. Germline CDR1 is SGDLS and CDR2 is YYNGEE. This CDR3 has 16 residues. DNA for the CDR3: TGTGCCAGCAGCGTTCGGGGGGACAGGGGCCCCTACGAGCAGTACTTC. Amino acids: CASSVRGDRGPYEQYF.

This clone was detected only once. This chain links TRBV29-1 with TRBJ1-2; 7 positions match TRBD1. CDR3 length: 11 amino acids. Germline CDR1 is SQVTM and CDR2 is ANQGSEA. Trimming took 3 bases from V and 6 from J; bases not matched to a gene: 1. As DNA, the CDR3 is TGCAGCGTTGAGACAGGGAATGGCTACACCTTC. Translated, it gives CSVETGNGYTF.

The chain employs TRBV6-5 and TRBJ2-5; D possibly corresponds to TRBD1 (5 bases). The CDR3 runs to 14 residues. Germline-derived CDR1 and CDR2 are MNHEY and SVGAGI. V was clipped by 8 bases and J by 5 bases, with 18 bases between them. For the CDR3, the DNA is TGTGCCAGCTCCCTGGGGCCGCTCGGTGAGACCCAGTACTTC. This encodes CASSLGPLGETQYF.

V is TRBV6-1 and J is TRBJ2-5; 12 bases are shared with TRBD2. In germline, CDR1 is MNHNS, CDR2 SASEGT. V gave up 4 bases and J gave up 2 bases; unmatched junction bases: 8. This CDR3 is built from 17 residues. CDR3 protein: CASSGWTSGARQETQYF. The DNA of the CDR3 is TGTGCCAGCAGTGGGTGGACTAGCGGGGCCCGACAAGAGACCCAGTACTTC.